Following are 4 T cell receptor beta chains from one sample sequenced in a study of blood T cell repertoires in COVID-19. The protocol was immunoSEQ multiplex PCR, while the TCRdb copy is restricted to in-frame clones and leaves out a portion. The profile shows about 95,000 clones, more than 80% of them singletons. The sample taken for sequencing was peripheral blood. These receptors were obtained from a human donor in a cohort sampled during active COVID-19.

V and J are TRBV5-1 and TRBJ2-1; a possible D gene is TRBD1 (6 bases). The V and J ends lost 0 bases and 7 bases respectively, with 17 bases between them. Germline V gene data show CDR1 as SGHRS and CDR2 as YFSETQ. The CDR3 runs to 16 residues. CDR3 sequence (DNA): TGCGCCAGCAGCTTGGGGGGGACAACGGCTCGGAATGAGCAGTTCTTC. Translating gives CASSLGGTTARNEQFF.

The V gene is TRBV27, the J gene TRBJ1-2; 9 bases are a match to TRBD1. Germline CDR1 is MNHEY and CDR2 is SMNVEV (reference sequence). CDR3 length: 15 residues. V lost 1 base to trimming and J lost 2 bases; unmatched junction nucleotides: 2. CDR3 amino acids: CASSLYGTGNYGYTF. The CDR3 region has the DNA TGTGCCAGCAGTTTATATGGGACAGGGAACTATGGCTACACCTTC.

The chain couples TRBV11-2 to TRBJ2-7; tentatively, D is TRBD2 (5 bases). V dropped 6 bases and J dropped 2 bases, with 11 bases sitting between them. The CDR3 runs 13 residues. CDR1 is SGHAT, CDR2 FQNNGV, per germline. The CDR3 nucleotides are TGTGCCAGCAGAGGTGGGAGTCCCTACGAGCAGTACTTC. Translation: CASRGGSPYEQYF.

As to this clone: This sample includes further DNA sequences coding for the same CDR3. The V gene is TRBV2, the J gene TRBJ1-5; TRBD1 matches 8 bases. CDR3 length: 14 amino acids. CDR1 SNHLY and CDR2 FYNNEI come from the germline V gene. V lost 7 bases and J lost 4; bases outside the gene matches: 6. CDR3 in DNA: TGTGCCAGCAACGGACAGGGAGGGAATCAGCCCCAGCATTTT. This gives the protein CASNGQGGNQPQHF.